Below, 22 T cell receptor beta chains from the same sample are listed, as sequenced in a study of CXCR3-negative and CXCR3-positive naive CD8 T cells. TRB cDNA was prepared as libraries by UMI-labeled 5' RACE. One entry per CDR3 protein, without DNA, is what TCRdb gives after re-calling the 5' RACE reads. This table holds 100,000 to 150,000 distinct CDR3 sequences. Sequencing was done on a sample of naive CXCR3- CD8+ T cells from blood. Subset denoted: CD45RO-CCR7+CD27+CD95- naive CD8+ T cells lacking CXCR3 (TNR3-). The receptors were sampled from a human donor in good health. Some clones in this sample may be carry-over from other donors' samples.

This CDR3 reads CASSSDSRPGQGAVSYGYTF. The chain couples TRBV7-6 to TRBJ1-2; TCRdb designates TRBD1, a call that cannot be tested without DNA. The CDR3 loop spans 20 amino acids. Germline V CDR1 and CDR2: SGHVS, FNYEAQ.

V gene TRBV29-1 combines with J gene TRBJ2-3; TCRdb's D call, TRBD2, is unchecked because there is no DNA. The CDR3 sequence is 15 residues long. The germline V gene has CDR1 SQVTM and CDR2 ANQGSEA. The CDR3 sequence is CSAPTLAERGDTQYF.

The genes are TRBV12-3 or TRBV12-4 and TRBJ2-1; TCRdb picks TRBD2, but there is no DNA to check that call. CDR3 size: 20 residues. CDR3 region: CASSPETSGRVGGLHREQFF.

This chain links TRBV19 with TRBJ2-7; TCRdb gives TRBD1 as the D gene, but with no DNA this cannot be confirmed. The CDR3 consists of 14 residues. Germline V gives CDR1 LNHDA, CDR2 SQIVND (reference sequence). CDR3: CASSITGSSYEQYF.

The chain employs TRBV27 and TRBJ2-7. Looked up from germline, CDR1 is MNHEY and CDR2 is SMNVEV (reference sequence). The CDR3 has 13 residues. CDR3 in amino acids: CASGWAGSYEQYF.

This chain connects TRBV9 to TRBJ2-1; the D call from TCRdb, TRBD2, cannot be confirmed without DNA. The CDR3 extends over 13 amino acids. Germline lookup yields CDR1 SGDLS and CDR2 YYNGEE. The CDR3 region is CASSGRGGNEQFF.

The V gene is TRBV29-1, the J gene TRBJ2-7; TCRdb lists TRBD1, though no DNA is available to test this call. CDR1 is SQVTM and CDR2 is ANQGSEA in the germline V gene. CDR3 length: 13 amino acids. CDR3 sequence reads: CSVSGTGLYEQYF.

V gene TRBV14 combines with J gene TRBJ1-1. The CDR3 contains 15 residues. Germline-derived CDR1 and CDR2 are SGHDN and FVKESK. CDR3 region: CASSLKVGLNTEAFF.

The V call is TRBV28, the J call TRBJ1-4; TCRdb gives TRBD1 as the D gene, but with no DNA this cannot be confirmed. Germline loops: CDR1 MDHEN, CDR2 SYDVKM. The CDR3 covers 15 residues. The CDR3 spells CASSLGDSRNEKLFF.

CDR3 protein: CASRVTEEAFF. V is TRBV12-3 or TRBV12-4 and J is TRBJ1-1. This CDR3 spans 11 amino acids.

The CDR3 here is CSARVKAGVTYEQYF. The rearrangement links TRBV20-1 to TRBJ2-7. Germline V CDR1 and CDR2: DFQATT, SNEGSKA (reference sequence). The CDR3 totals 15 residues.

The V gene is TRBV29-1, the J gene TRBJ1-1; no DNA is available, so the TRBD1 call from TCRdb remains unchecked. Looked up from germline, CDR1 is SQVTM and CDR2 is ANQGSEA. CDR3 length equals 15 residues. This CDR3 is CSVERPVGVGTEAFF.

The gene calls are TRBV29-1 and TRBJ1-2; TCRdb indicates TRBD1, and absent DNA this call remains unverified. CDR1 and CDR2 (germline): SQVTM, ANQGSEA. There are 14 residues in the CDR3. CDR3: CSVEDRGGAIGYTF. Together with reference TRBV29-1 and TRBJ1-2, the CDR3 gives the full variable domain: SAVISQKPSRDICQRGTSLTIQCQVDSQVTMMFWYRQQPGQSLTLIATANQGSEATYESGFVIDKFPISRPNLTFSTLTVSNMSPEDSSIYLCSVEDRGGAIGYTFGSGTRLTVV.

The chain recombines TRBV29-1 with TRBJ2-7; the D call from TCRdb, TRBD2, cannot be confirmed without DNA. The CDR3 is 11 residues long. CDR1 is SQVTM and CDR2 is ANQGSEA in the germline V gene. The chain's CDR3 is CSVEELAGESF.

This chain links TRBV5-5 with TRBJ1-4; the TCRdb call, TRBD1, lacks DNA for checking. The CDR3 runs to 13 residues. The germline CDR1 and CDR2 sequences are SGHKS and YYEKEE (reference sequence). The CDR3 reads CASSPGTYEKLFF.

The V gene is TRBV7-2, the J gene TRBJ2-5; TCRdb proposes TRBD2, but this gene call is untestable without DNA. CDR1 is SGHTA and CDR2 is FQGNSA in the germline V gene. The CDR3 consists of 15 residues. This chain's CDR3 is CASTSGTTPWETQYF.

The chain has TRBV7-9 and TRBJ2-1; the D call from TCRdb, TRBD1, cannot be confirmed without DNA. CDR3 length: 17 amino acids. Germline V gives CDR1 SEHNR, CDR2 FQNEAQ (reference sequence). CDR3 loop: CASSLAMAPVPYNEQFF.

The gene calls are TRBV7-9 and TRBJ2-7. This CDR3 contains 14 residues. The germline CDR1 and CDR2 sequences are SEHNR and FQNEAQ (reference sequence). The CDR3: CASSALTTSYEQYF.

The rearrangement joins TRBV20-1 to TRBJ1-5; TCRdb's D call of TRBD1 is untestable without DNA. The CDR3 consists of 15 residues. The germline CDR1 and CDR2 sequences are DFQATT and SNEGSKA (reference sequence). CDR3 sequence reads: CSARERTGGHQPQHF.

The chain links TRBV4-1 to TRBJ2-7. CDR1 is MGHRA, CDR2 YSYEKL, per germline. The CDR3 length is 13 residues. CDR3 protein: CASSQVVGYEQYF.

The chain links TRBV5-5 to TRBJ2-7; TCRdb indicates TRBD1, and absent DNA this call remains unverified. The V gene's germline CDR1 is SGHKS and CDR2 YYEKEE (reference sequence). The length of the CDR3 is 14 residues. CDR3 protein: CASSLSTGTYEQYF.

The rearrangement joins TRBV29-1 to TRBJ1-2; TCRdb indicates TRBD1, and absent DNA this call remains unverified. Germline-derived CDR1 and CDR2 are SQVTM and ANQGSEA. CDR3 length: 13 residues. CDR3 in amino acids: CSVDFQGSYGYTF.